This T cell receptor beta chain was identified during a study of early T cells in non-severe SARS-CoV-2 infection. Turning to the study itself: Sequencing of unsorted whole blood was done on bulk RNA, leaving chains unpaired.

This clonotype was recorded a few times. The antigen is unknown. General study findings and limits: Using VDJdb, the matching emphasized anti-spike CD8 responses while missing private and CD4 specificities.

Individual cDNA molecules received unique molecular identifiers during library preparation. TCRdb reanalysed the 5' RACE reads using MiXCR and keeps one entry per CDR3 protein. The top ten hold roughly 6% of the sample, which has under 85,000 distinct CDR3 sequences, about 9% seen once. Sequenced sample: whole blood. The receptor's source is an adult who was a healthcare worker with PCR-confirmed SARS-CoV-2 infection or an uninfected control (not recorded which).

The CDR3 nucleotides read TGCGCCAGCAGCCCCTGGGACAGGAGGAATTCACCCCTCCACTTT. Protein: CASSPWDRRNSPLHF. This sequence joins TRBV5-1 and TRBJ1-6; 8 nucleotides agree with TRBD1. With V trimmed by 4 bases and J by 7 bases, 7 bases remained unmatched. Germline V gene data show CDR1 as SGHRS and CDR2 as YFSETQ. The CDR3 extends over 15 amino acids.